Sequencing of this T cell receptor (beta chain) was carried out in a study of CD8 T cells in ankylosing spondylitis. TCRdb used MiXCR to reprocess the 5' RACE reads, holding one entry per CDR3 protein. The repertoire includes more than 600,000 distinct CDR3 sequences, about 20% of them detected once, and around 19% sits in the top ten. Regarding the study as a whole: Earlier reports found some motif variants in synovial fluid and blood in reactive arthritis. Within ankylosing spondylitis blood, a TCR beta motif made up of several highly homologous variants appeared to be characteristic.

As for this clonotype: The antigen remains unidentified.

The CDR3 covers 15 residues. The V gene end was trimmed by 4 bases and the J gene end by 2 bases; junction bases not matched to a gene: 6. The V gene's germline CDR1 is SGHRS and CDR2 YFSETQ. The chain recombines TRBV5-1 with TRBJ2-7; 10 nucleotides line up with TRBD2. Sequencing used blood, either unsorted or a sorted T cell fraction (not recorded which). This sequence originates from a male donor with ankylosing spondylitis. The CDR3 sequence is CASSLLSGGAYEQYF. CDR3 DNA sequence: TGCGCCAGCAGCCTTCTGAGCGGGGGGGCCTACGAGCAGTACTTC.